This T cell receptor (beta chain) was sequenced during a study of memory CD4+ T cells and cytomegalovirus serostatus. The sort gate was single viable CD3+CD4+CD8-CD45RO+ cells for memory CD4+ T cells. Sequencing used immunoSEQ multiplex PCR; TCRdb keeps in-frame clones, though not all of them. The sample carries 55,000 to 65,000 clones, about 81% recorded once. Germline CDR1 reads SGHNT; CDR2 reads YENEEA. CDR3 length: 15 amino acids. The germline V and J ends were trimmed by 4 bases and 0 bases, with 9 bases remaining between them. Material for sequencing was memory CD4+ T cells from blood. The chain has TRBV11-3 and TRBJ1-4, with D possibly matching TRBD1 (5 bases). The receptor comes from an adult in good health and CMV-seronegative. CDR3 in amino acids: CASSSRGATNEKLFF. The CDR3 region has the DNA TGTGCCAGCAGCTCTAGGGGAGCAACTAATGAAAAACTGTTTTTT.